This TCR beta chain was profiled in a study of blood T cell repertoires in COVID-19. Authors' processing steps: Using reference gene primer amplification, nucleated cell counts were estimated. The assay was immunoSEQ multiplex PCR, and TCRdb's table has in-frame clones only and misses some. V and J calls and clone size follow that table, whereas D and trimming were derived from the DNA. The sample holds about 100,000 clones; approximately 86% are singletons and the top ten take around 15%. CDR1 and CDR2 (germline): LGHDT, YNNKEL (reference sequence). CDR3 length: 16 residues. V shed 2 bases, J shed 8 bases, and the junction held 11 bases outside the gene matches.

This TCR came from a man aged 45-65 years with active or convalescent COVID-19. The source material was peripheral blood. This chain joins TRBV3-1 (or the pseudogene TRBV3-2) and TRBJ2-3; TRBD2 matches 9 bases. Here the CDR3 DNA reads TGTGCCAGCAGCCAAAATGAGCGGGAGGTCCGCGCTACGCAGTATTTT. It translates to CASSQNEREVRATQYF.